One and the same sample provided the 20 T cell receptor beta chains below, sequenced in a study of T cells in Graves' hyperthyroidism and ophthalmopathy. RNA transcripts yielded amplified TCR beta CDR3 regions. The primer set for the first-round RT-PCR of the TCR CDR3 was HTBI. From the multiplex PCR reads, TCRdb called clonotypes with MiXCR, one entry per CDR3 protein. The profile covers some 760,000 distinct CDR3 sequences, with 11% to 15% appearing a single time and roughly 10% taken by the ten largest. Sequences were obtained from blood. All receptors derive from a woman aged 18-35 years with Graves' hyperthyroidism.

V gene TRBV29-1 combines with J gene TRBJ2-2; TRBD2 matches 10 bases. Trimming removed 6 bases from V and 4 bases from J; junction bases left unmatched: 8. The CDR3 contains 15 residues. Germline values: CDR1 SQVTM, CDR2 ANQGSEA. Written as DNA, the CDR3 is TGCAGCGTGGGGAGGGCTAGCGGGGGCACCGGGGAGCTGTTTTTT. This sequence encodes CSVGRASGGTGELFF.

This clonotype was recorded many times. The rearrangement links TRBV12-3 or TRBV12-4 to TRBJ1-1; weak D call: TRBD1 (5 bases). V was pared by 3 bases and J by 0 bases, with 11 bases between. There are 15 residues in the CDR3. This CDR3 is CASSFRETVNTEAFF. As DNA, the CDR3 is TGTGCCAGCAGTTTCCGTGAGACAGTGAACACTGAAGCTTTCTTT.

CDR3 nucleotide sequence: TGTGCCAGCAGCTTAGCTGGCGGGTGGGACACCGGGGAGCTGTTTTTT. Residues: CASSLAGGWDTGELFF. V usage is TRBV11-2 and J usage is TRBJ2-2, with D possibly matching TRBD2 (5 bases). Trimming stripped 1 base from V and 3 bases from J, with 12 bases between. CDR1 is SGHAT and CDR2 is FQNNGV in the germline V gene. CDR3 length equals 16 residues.

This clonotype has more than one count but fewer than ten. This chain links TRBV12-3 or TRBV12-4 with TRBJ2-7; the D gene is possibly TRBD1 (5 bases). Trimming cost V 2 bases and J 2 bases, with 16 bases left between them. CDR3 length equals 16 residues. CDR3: CASSLNVPGFPYEQYF. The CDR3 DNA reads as TGTGCCAGCAGTTTAAACGTCCCAGGGTTCCCCTACGAGCAGTACTTC.

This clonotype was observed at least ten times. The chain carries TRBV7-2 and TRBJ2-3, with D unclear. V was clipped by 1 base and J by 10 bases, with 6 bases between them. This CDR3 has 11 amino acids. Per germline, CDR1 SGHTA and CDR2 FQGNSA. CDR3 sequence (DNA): TGTGCCAGCAGCTTAGATGGGGCGCAGTATTTT. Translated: CASSLDGAQYF.

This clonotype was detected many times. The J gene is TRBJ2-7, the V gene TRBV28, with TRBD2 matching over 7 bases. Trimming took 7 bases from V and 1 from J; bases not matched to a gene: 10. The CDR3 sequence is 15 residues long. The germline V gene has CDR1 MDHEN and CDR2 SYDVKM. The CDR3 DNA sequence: TGTGCCAGCACCTTGGGTAGCGGGTATTCCTACGAGCAGTACTTC. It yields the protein CASTLGSGYSYEQYF.

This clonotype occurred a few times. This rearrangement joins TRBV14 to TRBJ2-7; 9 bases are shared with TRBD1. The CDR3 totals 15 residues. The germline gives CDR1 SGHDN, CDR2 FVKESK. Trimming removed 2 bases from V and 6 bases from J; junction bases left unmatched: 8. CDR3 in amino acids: CASSQRGQGVIEQYF. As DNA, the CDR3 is TGTGCCAGCAGCCAAAGGGGACAGGGAGTAATCGAGCAGTACTTC.

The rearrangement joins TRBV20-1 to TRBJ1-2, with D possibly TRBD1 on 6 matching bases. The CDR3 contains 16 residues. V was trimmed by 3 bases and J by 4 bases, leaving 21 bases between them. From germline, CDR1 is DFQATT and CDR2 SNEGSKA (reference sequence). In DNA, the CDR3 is TGCAGTGCTAGTGGGCAGGGGCCCTCTCGAATCTATGGCTACACCTTC. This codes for CSASGQGPSRIYGYTF.

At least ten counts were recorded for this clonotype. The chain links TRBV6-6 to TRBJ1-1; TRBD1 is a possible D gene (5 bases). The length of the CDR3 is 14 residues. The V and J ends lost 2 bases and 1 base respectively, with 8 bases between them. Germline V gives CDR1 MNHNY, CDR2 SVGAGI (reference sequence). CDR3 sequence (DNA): TGTGCCAGCAGTTACGACAGATCGAACACTGAAGCTTTCTTT. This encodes CASSYDRSNTEAFF.

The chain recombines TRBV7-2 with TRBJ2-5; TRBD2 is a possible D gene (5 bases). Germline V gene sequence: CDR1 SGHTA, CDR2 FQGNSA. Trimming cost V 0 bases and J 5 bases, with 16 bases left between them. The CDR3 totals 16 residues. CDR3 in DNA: TGTGCCAGCAGCTTAGCGGGCCCTCTGAGGGTTGAGACCCAGTACTTC. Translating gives CASSLAGPLRVETQYF.

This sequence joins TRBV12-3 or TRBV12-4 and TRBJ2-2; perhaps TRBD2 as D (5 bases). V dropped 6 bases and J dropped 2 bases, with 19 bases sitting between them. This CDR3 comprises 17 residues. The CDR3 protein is CASSFRRASGNTGELFF. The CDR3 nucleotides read TGTGCCAGCAGCTTCCGGCGGGCCAGCGGAAACACCGGGGAGCTGTTTTTT.

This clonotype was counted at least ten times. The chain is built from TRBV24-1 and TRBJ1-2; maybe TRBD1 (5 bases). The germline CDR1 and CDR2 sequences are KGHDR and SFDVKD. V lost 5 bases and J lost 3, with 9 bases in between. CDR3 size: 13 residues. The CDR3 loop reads CATSAATDYGYTF. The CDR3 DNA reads TGTGCCACCAGTGCCGCGACAGACTATGGCTACACCTTC.

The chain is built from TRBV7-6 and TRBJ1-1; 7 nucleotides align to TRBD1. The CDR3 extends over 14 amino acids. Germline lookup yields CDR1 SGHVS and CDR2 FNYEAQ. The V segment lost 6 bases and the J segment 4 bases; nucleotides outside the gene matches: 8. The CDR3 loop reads CASSPSQGITEAFF. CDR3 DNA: TGTGCCAGCAGTCCCTCACAGGGGATCACTGAAGCTTTCTTT.

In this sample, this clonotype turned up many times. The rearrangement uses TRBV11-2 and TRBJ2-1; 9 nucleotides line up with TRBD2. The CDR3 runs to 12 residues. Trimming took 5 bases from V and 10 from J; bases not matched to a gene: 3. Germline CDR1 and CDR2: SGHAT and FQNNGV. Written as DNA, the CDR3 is TGTGCCAGCAGCCTAACTAGCGGGGAGCAGTTCTTC. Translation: CASSLTSGEQFF. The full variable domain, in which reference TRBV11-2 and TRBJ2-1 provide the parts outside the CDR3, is EAGVAQSPRYKIIEKRQSVAFWCNPISGHATLYWYQQILGQGPKLLIQFQNNGVVDDSQLPKDRFSAERLKGVDSTLKIQPAKLEDSAVYLCASSLTSGEQFFGPGTRLTVL.

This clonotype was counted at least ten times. CDR3 sequence reads: CASSLVAGGPQGTDTQYF. CDR3 DNA: TGTGCCAGCAGCTTAGTAGCGGGAGGGCCCCAAGGCACAGATACGCAGTATTTT. The gene calls are TRBV11-2 and TRBJ2-3, with 11 positions matching TRBD2. In germline, CDR1 is SGHAT, CDR2 FQNNGV. V shed 1 base, J shed 1 base, and the junction held 7 bases outside the gene matches. CDR3 length equals 18 residues.

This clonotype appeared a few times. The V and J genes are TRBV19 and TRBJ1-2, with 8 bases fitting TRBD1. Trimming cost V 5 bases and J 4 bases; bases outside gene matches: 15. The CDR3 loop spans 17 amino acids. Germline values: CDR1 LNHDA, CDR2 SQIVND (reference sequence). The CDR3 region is CASSPMSRGRSPYGYTF. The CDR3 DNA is TGTGCCAGTAGTCCCATGTCCAGGGGGCGATCTCCCTATGGCTACACCTTC.

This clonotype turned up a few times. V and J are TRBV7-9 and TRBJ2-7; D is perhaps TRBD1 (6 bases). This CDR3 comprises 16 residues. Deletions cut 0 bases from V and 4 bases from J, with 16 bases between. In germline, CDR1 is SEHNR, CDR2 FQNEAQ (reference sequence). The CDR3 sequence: CASSLALTGHPYEQYF. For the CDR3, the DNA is TGTGCCAGCAGCTTAGCCTTGACAGGCCACCCTTACGAGCAGTACTTC.

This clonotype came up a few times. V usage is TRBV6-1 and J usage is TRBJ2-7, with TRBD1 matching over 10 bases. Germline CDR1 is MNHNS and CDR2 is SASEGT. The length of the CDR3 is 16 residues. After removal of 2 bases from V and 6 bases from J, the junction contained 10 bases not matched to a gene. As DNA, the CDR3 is TGTGCCAGCAGTGAACCAGGACAGGGGGTTATCGGCGAGCAGTACTTC. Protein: CASSEPGQGVIGEQYF.

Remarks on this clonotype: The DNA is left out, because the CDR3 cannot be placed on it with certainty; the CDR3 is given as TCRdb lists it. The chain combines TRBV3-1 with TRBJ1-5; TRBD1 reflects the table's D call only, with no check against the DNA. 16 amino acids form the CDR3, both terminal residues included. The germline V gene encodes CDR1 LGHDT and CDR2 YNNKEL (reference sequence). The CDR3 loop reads CASSQSGTGAISPSIF.

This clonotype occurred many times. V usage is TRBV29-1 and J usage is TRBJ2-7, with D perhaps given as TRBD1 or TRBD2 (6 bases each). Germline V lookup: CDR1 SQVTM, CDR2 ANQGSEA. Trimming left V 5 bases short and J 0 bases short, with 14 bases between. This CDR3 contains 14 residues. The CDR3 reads CSVFGGVSSYEQYF. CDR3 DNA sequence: TGCAGCGTTTTCGGGGGCGTAAGCTCCTACGAGCAGTACTTC.